A single sample is the source of the 14 T cell receptor beta chains below, sequenced in a study of cytomegalovirus exposure and HLA in healthy donors (dated 2017 in TCRdb). Library prep was done by the immunoSEQ multiplex PCR assay. TCRdb took over this immuneACCESS table, retaining in-frame rearrangements with V and J assigned. Such tables are incomplete; in checked studies, under half of the missing clones stem from an unresolved V gene, and the remainder is unexplained. Within this sample are under 250,000 clones, with roughly 83% of them counted one time only. The top ten clonotypes cover roughly 6% of the sample. Material for sequencing was PBMCs. These receptors originate from a woman aged 18-29 years in good health and CMV-seronegative.

The V gene is TRBV27, the J gene TRBJ2-7; 8 positions match TRBD1. This CDR3 region has 15 residues. Germline loops: CDR1 MNHEY, CDR2 SMNVEV (reference sequence). The junction had 8 bases not matched to a gene; V was cut back by 6 bases and J by 1 base. CDR3 residues: CASRNTGGQSYEQYF. The DNA for the CDR3 is TGTGCCAGCAGAAACACAGGGGGACAATCCTACGAGCAGTACTTC.

The gene calls are TRBV29-1 and TRBJ1-1; no firm D call. The length of the CDR3 is 11 residues. Germline loops: CDR1 SQVTM, CDR2 ANQGSEA. V was pared by 7 bases and J by 3 bases, with 9 bases between. CDR3 DNA sequence: TGCAGCGGACAATACTACACTGAAGCTTTCTTT. Protein: CSGQYYTEAFF.

This chain uses TRBV7-9 with TRBJ2-5; TRBD2 matches 8 bases. Germline lookup yields CDR1 SEHNR and CDR2 FQNEAQ (reference sequence). The V gene end was trimmed by 5 bases and the J gene end by 2 bases; junction bases not matched to a gene: 4. CDR3 length equals 14 residues. CDR3: CASSLTSAQETQYF. CDR3 DNA: TGTGCCAGCAGCCTGACTAGCGCACAAGAGACCCAGTACTTC.

This chain joins TRBV10-1 and TRBJ2-1, with TRBD2 as a possible D gene (5 bases). With 0 bases removed from V and 6 bases from J, the gap between germline ends came to 6 bases. The CDR3 is 13 amino acids. Germline V lookup: CDR1 WNHNN, CDR2 SYGVQD (reference sequence). The CDR3 region has the DNA TGCGCCAGCAGTGAGTCGGGGAGCAATGAGCAGTTCTTC. Amino acid sequence: CASSESGSNEQFF.

The rearrangement uses TRBV7-8 and TRBJ2-1, with 10 positions matching TRBD2. The CDR3 consists of 16 residues. With 5 bases clipped from V and 8 bases from J, the junction kept 12 bases outside the gene matches. CDR1 is SGHVS and CDR2 is FQNEAQ in the germline V gene. CDR3: CASSRRTSGGVDEQFF. DNA for the CDR3: TGTGCCAGCAGCCGGCGAACAAGCGGGGGGGTCGATGAGCAGTTCTTC.

The chain employs TRBV28 and TRBJ1-1; perhaps TRBD1 as D (5 bases). V lost 2 bases and J 11 bases, leaving 15 bases between the germline ends. This CDR3 has 13 amino acids. Germline CDR1 reads MDHEN; CDR2 reads SYDVKM. The CDR3 DNA sequence: TGTGCCAGCAGTTTAAGGGGCACCCTTGGGGCTTTCTTT. This gives the protein CASSLRGTLGAFF.

The chain links TRBV15 to TRBJ1-4; D uncertain. The CDR3 is 15 amino acids. Germline values: CDR1 LNHNV, CDR2 YYDKDF (reference sequence). Deletions cut 0 bases from V and 5 bases from J, with 10 bases between. The chain's CDR3 is CATSRDGQENEKLFF. As DNA, the CDR3 is TGTGCCACCAGCAGAGATGGGCAGGAGAATGAAAAACTGTTTTTT.

The J gene is TRBJ2-1, the V gene TRBV4-1; D is perhaps TRBD2 (5 bases). V lost 0 bases and J 5 bases, leaving 17 bases between the germline ends. This CDR3 comprises 17 residues. The germline gives CDR1 MGHRA, CDR2 YSYEKL. CDR3 nucleotides: TGCGCCAGCAGCCAAGATGAAGTAGAGGGTGATGACAATGAGCAGTTCTTC. This gives the protein CASSQDEVEGDDNEQFF.

The rearrangement uses TRBV28 and TRBJ1-5; TRBD1 matches 7 bases. The CDR3 is made up of 14 amino acids. The germline V gene has CDR1 MDHEN and CDR2 SYDVKM. After removal of 2 bases from V and 4 bases from J, the junction contained 2 bases not matched to a gene. CDR3 amino acids: CASSLHRGNQPQHF. Written as DNA, the CDR3 is TGTGCCAGCAGTTTACACAGGGGAAATCAGCCCCAGCATTTT.

This clone showed up just once. V is TRBV2 and J is TRBJ1-2; TRBD1 matches 12 bases. The CDR3 covers 13 residues. In germline, CDR1 is SNHLY, CDR2 FYNNEI. The trim removed 8 bases at V and 8 bases at J, leaving 6 bases unmatched. The DNA for the CDR3 is TGTGCCAGCTGGGGACAGGGGGCAGGGGGCTACACCTTC. Protein: CASWGQGAGGYTF. Combining the CDR3 with reference TRBV2 and TRBJ1-2 gives the whole variable domain EPEVTQTPSHQVTQMGQEVILRCVPISNHLYFYWYRQILGQKVEFLVSFYNNEISEKSEIFDDQFSVERPDGSNFTLKIRSTKLEDSAMYFCASWGQGAGGYTFGSGTRLTVV.

This clone was seen only a few times. The V gene is TRBV30, the J gene TRBJ1-6; D gene unclear. Germline assignment: CDR1 GTSNPN and CDR2 SVGIG (reference sequence). CDR3 length: 14 amino acids. Trimming pared 4 bases from V and 7 bases from J, leaving 14 bases between. The CDR3 DNA reads TGTGCCTGGAATCTATTGGGTTCGAATTCACCCCTCCACTTT. Protein: CAWNLLGSNSPLHF.

This chain uses TRBV2 with TRBJ1-5, with D tentatively TRBD1 (6 bases). This CDR3 is built from 18 residues. Trimming removed 5 bases from V and 0 bases from J, with 20 bases in between. Germline V gives CDR1 SNHLY, CDR2 FYNNEI. The CDR3 region has the DNA TGTGCCAGCAGTCCCCGCCGGGGACACACGTATAGCAATCAGCCCCAGCATTTT. This codes for CASSPRRGHTYSNQPQHF.

This clone was counted once. The chain employs TRBV15 and TRBJ2-1; a possible D gene is TRBD1 (6 bases). CDR3 length: 14 amino acids. Trimming cost V 0 bases and J 10 bases, with 13 bases left between them. The V gene's germline CDR1 is LNHNV and CDR2 YYDKDF (reference sequence). DNA of the CDR3: TGTGCCACCAGCAGAGACGACGGTCAGGGGGAGCAGTTCTTC. Protein product: CATSRDDGQGEQFF.

V is TRBV7-3 and J is TRBJ1-2, with 8 bases aligning to TRBD1. CDR1 SGHTA and CDR2 FQGTGA come from the germline V gene. The CDR3 is made up of 15 amino acids. V shed 5 bases, J shed 2 bases, and the junction held 7 bases outside the gene matches. The CDR3 DNA is TGTGCCAGCAGCCTAGATACAGGGGGAAACTATGGCTACACCTTC. This gives the protein CASSLDTGGNYGYTF.